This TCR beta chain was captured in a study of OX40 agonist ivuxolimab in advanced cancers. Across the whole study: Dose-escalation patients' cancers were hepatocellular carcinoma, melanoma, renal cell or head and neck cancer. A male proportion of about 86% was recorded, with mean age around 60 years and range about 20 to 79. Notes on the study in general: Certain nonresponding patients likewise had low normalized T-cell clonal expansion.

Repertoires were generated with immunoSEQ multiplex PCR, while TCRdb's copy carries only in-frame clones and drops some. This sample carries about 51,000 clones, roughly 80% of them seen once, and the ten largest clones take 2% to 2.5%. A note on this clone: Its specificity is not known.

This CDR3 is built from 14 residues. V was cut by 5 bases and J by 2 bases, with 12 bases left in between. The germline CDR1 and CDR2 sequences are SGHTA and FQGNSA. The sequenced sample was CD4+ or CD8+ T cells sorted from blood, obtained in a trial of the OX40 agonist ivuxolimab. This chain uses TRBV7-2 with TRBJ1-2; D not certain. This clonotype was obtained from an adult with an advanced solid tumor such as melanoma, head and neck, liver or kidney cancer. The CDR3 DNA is TGTGCCAGCAGCAGGGCCGGGAGAAACTATGGCTACACCTTC. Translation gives CASSRAGRNYGYTF.